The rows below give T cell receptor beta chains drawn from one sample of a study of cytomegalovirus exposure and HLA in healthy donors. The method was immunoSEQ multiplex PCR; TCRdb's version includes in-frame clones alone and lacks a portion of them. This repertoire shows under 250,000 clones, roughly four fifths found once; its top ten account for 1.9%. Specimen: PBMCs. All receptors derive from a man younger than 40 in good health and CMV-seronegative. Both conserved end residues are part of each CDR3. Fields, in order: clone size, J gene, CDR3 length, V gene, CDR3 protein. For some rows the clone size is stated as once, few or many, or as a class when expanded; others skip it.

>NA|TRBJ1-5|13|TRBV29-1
CSVEVVENQPQHF
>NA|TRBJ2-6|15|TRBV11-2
CASSLDQGGANVLTF
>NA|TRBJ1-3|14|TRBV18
CASSLGQPGNTIYF
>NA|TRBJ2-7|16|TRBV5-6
CASSFSTGIRAYEQYF
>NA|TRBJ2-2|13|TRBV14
CASRYQGTGELFF
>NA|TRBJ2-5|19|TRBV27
CASSPPPGLAGRGQETQYF
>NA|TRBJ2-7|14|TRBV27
CASSTGQGRNEQYF
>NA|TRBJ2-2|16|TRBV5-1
CASSPTVAGATGELFF
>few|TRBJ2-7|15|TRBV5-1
CASSNGGSLNYEQYF
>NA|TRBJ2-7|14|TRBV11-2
CASRASDQGYEQYF